Following are 15 T cell receptor beta chains from one sample sequenced in a study of tumor-infiltrating lymphocytes in primary liver carcinoma. The authors took blood RNA from unsorted whole blood and also extracted germline DNA. A constant-region primer primed TCR beta cDNA synthesis from roughly 500 ng of total RNA. Modified slightly, ARM-PCR produced TCR beta libraries over three nested multiplex PCR rounds. Two initial PCR rounds of about 11 cycles each paired TRBV1-TRBV30 forward primers with a C-beta reverse primer. One entry per CDR3 protein, called by TCRdb with MiXCR from the multiplex PCR reads. The table records approximately 210,000 distinct CDR3 sequences, 65% of them present only once. The sample consisted of peripheral blood. These receptors all come from a woman in her sixties with primary liver carcinoma and hepatitis B virus infection.

Regarding this clonotype: With a much larger clone just one base away, this may be a read error. The chain links TRBV12-3 or TRBV12-4 to TRBJ2-7, with 11 positions matching TRBD2. This CDR3 has 14 residues. The CDR3 DNA reads TGTACCAGCCGCCCTAGCGGGAGGTCCTACGAGCAGTACTTC. Translation gives CTSRPSGRSYEQYF.

As for this clonotype: A much larger clone sits a single nucleotide away, making a read error possible. The rearrangement uses TRBV28 and TRBJ1-2; tentative D call: TRBD1 (6 bases). Germline V gives CDR1 MDHEN, CDR2 SYDVKM. The CDR3 extends over 15 amino acids. Here the CDR3 DNA reads TGTGCCAGCAGTGCCGGGGGGGCCCGGGGGTATGACTACACCTTC. Translating it yields CASSAGGARGYDYTF.

Remarks on this clonotype: This may be a read error: a much more frequent sequence differs by one nucleotide. The rearrangement uses TRBV7-8 and TRBJ2-1; 10 bases fit TRBD2. The germline V gene encodes CDR1 SGHVS and CDR2 FQNEAQ. There are 18 residues in the CDR3. V was pared by 5 bases and J by 4 bases, with 14 bases of the junction left unmatched. For the CDR3, the DNA is TGTGCCAGCAGCCCGCCGGGACTAGCGTGTTTCTTTTACAATGAGCAGTTCTTC. The encoded protein is CASSPPGLACFFYNEQFF.

Comment on this clonotype: The junction differs from germline at one of its ends, possibly a read error. This chain uses TRBV11-2 with TRBJ1-2, with a weak D call TRBD1 (5 bases). From germline, CDR1 is SGHAT and CDR2 FQNNGV. CDR3 size: 17 residues. The DNA of the CDR3 is TGTGCCAGCAGCGCCTATTGGGGGGGAAGGAGGGCCTATGGTTACACCTTC. It translates to CASSAYWGGRRAYGYTF.

The count of this clonotype is one. V and J are TRBV5-4 and TRBJ1-2, with a weak D call TRBD1 (6 bases). Per germline, CDR1 SGHNT and CDR2 YYREEE (reference sequence). The V and J ends lost 4 bases and 4 bases respectively, with 17 bases between them. The CDR3 runs 15 residues. This CDR3 is CASSQPTGWGYGYTF. As DNA, the CDR3 is TGTGCCAGCAGCCAACCCACAGGGTGGGGCTATGGCTACACCTTC.

The chain employs TRBV29-1 and TRBJ2-5; the D gene could be TRBD1 or TRBD2 (5 bases each). Trimming shortened V by 6 bases and J by 7 bases, and 21 bases separated the two germline ends. Germline assignment: CDR1 SQVTM and CDR2 ANQGSEA. The CDR3 sequence is 14 residues long. CDR3 sequence (DNA): TGCAGCGTCGGTGCCGGGATAGGGGTCGGGACCCAGTACTTC. It yields the protein CSVGAGIGVGTQYF.

The sample holds a few counts of this clonotype. J is TRBJ2-2 and V is TRBV5-6; D gene ambiguous. V shed 4 bases and J shed 5 bases, with 9 bases lying between them. The CDR3 has 13 residues. Germline V CDR1 and CDR2: SGHDT, YYEEEE. The CDR3 sequence: CASSNWRTGELFF. Written as DNA, the CDR3 is TGTGCCAGCAGCAACTGGAGAACCGGGGAGCTGTTTTTT.

The V gene is TRBV2, the J gene TRBJ2-1; 9 nucleotides line up with TRBD2. Per the germline V gene, CDR1 is SNHLY and CDR2 is FYNNEI. V lost 6 bases to trimming and J lost 4 bases; unmatched junction nucleotides: 7. The CDR3 contains 15 residues. For the CDR3, the DNA is TGTGCCAGCAGGGAGTTAGCGGGAGTGTACAATGAGCAGTTCTTC. This encodes CASRELAGVYNEQFF.

In this sample, this clonotype turned up a few times. The V call is TRBV19, the J call TRBJ1-1, with D perhaps TRBD1 (6 bases). There are 14 residues in the CDR3. The V end lost 11 bases, the J end lost 1 base, and 17 bases lay between the germline ends. Germline CDR1 reads LNHDA; CDR2 reads SQIVND (reference sequence). The CDR3 coding sequence is TGTGCCGTCGGAAGGGCGGACAGGAACACTGAAGCTTTCTTT. This codes for CAVGRADRNTEAFF.

This clonotype was seen at least ten times. This chain joins TRBV6-5 and TRBJ1-1; 10 bases fit TRBD1. Trimming at V came to 9 bases and at J to 5 bases, leaving 9 bases not matched to a gene. The CDR3 runs to 14 residues. Germline loops: CDR1 MNHEY, CDR2 SVGAGI. The CDR3 DNA reads TGTGCCAGTATTCGACAGGGGGCGCGGACTGAAGCTTTCTTT. This translates into CASIRQGARTEAFF.

The gene calls are TRBV11-2 and TRBJ2-7, with D possibly TRBD2 on 6 matching bases. Germline V gives CDR1 SGHAT, CDR2 FQNNGV. V lost 9 bases, J lost 5 bases, and 17 bases lay in between. This CDR3 has 13 residues. The CDR3 DNA follows: TGTGCCAGTGGCTTTCCGGGGGTCCACGAGCAGTACTTC. Its protein product is CASGFPGVHEQYF.

The sample holds a few counts of this clonotype. The chain recombines TRBV18 with TRBJ2-5; tentative D call: TRBD1 (5 bases). With 4 bases removed from V and 2 bases from J, the gap between germline ends came to 11 bases. The length of the CDR3 is 14 residues. Germline values: CDR1 KGHSH, CDR2 LQKENI. The CDR3 spells CASSLQGAQETQYF. The CDR3 DNA reads as TGTGCCAGCTCACTCCAAGGGGCGCAAGAGACCCAGTACTTC.

With regard to this clonotype: At one of its ends the junction is not consistent with the germline gene, which may arise from a read error. The J gene is TRBJ1-1, the V gene TRBV11-2; D not certain. The CDR3 has 15 amino acids. Germline values: CDR1 SGHAT, CDR2 FQNNGV. The CDR3 sequence: CASNLRAAGNTEAFF. Here the CDR3 DNA reads TGTGCCAGCAACTTAAGAGCGGCAGGTAACACTGAAGCTTTTTTT. The whole variable domain, filled in from reference TRBV11-2 and TRBJ1-1, reads EAGVAQSPRYKIIEKRQSVAFWCNPISGHATLYWYQQILGQGPKLLIQFQNNGVVDDSQLPKDRFSAERLKGVDSTLKIQPAKLEDSAVYLCASNLRAAGNTEAFFGQGTRLTVV.

Remarks on this clonotype: Since the CDR3 does not end with the conserved phenylalanine or tryptophan, this likely comes from a read error. This rearrangement joins TRBV6-1 to TRBJ2-5, with D perhaps matching TRBD2 (6 bases). The length of the CDR3 is 18 residues. V was trimmed by 1 base and J by 0 bases, leaving 18 bases between them. Germline CDR1 MNHNS, CDR2 SASEGT. The CDR3 nucleotides read TGTGCCAGCAGTGAAGGCCTTGAACTAGCCCTGTACCAAGAGACCCAGTACTTA. Its translation is CASSEGLELALYQETQYL.

The chain recombines TRBV28 with TRBJ2-7, with 10 bases that match TRBD1. CDR1 is MDHEN and CDR2 is SYDVKM in the germline V gene. Trimming removed 4 bases from V and 3 bases from J; junction bases left unmatched: 9. The CDR3 loop spans 16 amino acids. CDR3 amino acids: CASSWDPGQGFYEQYF. In DNA form, the CDR3 reads TGTGCCAGCAGTTGGGATCCGGGACAGGGGTTCTACGAGCAGTACTTC. The full variable domain, with the rest looked up from reference TRBV28 and TRBJ2-7, is DVKVTQSSRYLVKRTGEKVFLECVQDMDHENMFWYRQDPGLGLRLIYFSYDVKMKEKGDIPEGYSVSREKKERFSLILESASTNQTSMYLCASSWDPGQGFYEQYFGPGTRLTVT.